These 7 T cell receptor beta chains came from one sample sequenced in a study of blood T cell repertoires in COVID-19 (dated by TCRdb to the early 2020s). The protocol used for the library was the immunoSEQ multiplex PCR assay. Imported from immuneACCESS, the table was reduced by TCRdb to in-frame sequences with V and J called. These copies leave out some clones; in studies compared against another copy, an unresolved V gene accounts for under half, and the cause of the remainder is not known. The sample table lists some 490,000 clones, less than 90% of them with a count of one. The top ten clonotypes cover 7% to 10% of the sample. The sample was PBMCs or T cells enriched from blood (not recorded which). The receptors come from a woman in her fifties or sixties who had recovered from COVID-19.

This chain connects TRBV19 to TRBJ1-5; no firm D call. This CDR3 has 13 amino acids. The germline V gene encodes CDR1 LNHDA and CDR2 SQIVND (reference sequence). Trimming pared 8 bases from V and 2 bases from J, leaving 10 bases between. Here the CDR3 DNA reads TGTGCCAGTGCTGTGAGGGGCAATCAGCCCCAGCATTTT. As protein: CASAVRGNQPQHF.

This clone has only one observation. The genes are TRBV6-5 and TRBJ2-1, with D unresolved. V was pared by 6 bases and J by 10 bases, with 10 bases between. The CDR3 loop spans 11 amino acids. Looked up from germline, CDR1 is MNHEY and CDR2 is SVGAGI. CDR3 in amino acids: CASRDSPEQFF. The CDR3 DNA sequence: TGTGCCAGCAGAGACTCTCCCGAGCAGTTCTTC.

The chain uses TRBV24-1 and TRBJ2-2, with 7 nucleotides matching TRBD2. The germline V gene encodes CDR1 KGHDR and CDR2 SFDVKD. Losses at the gene ends were 5 bases for V and 0 bases for J; bases not matched to a gene: 5. The CDR3 is 16 residues long. The CDR3 sequence: CATSGIRGANTGELFF. CDR3 DNA: TGTGCCACCAGTGGGATTCGGGGGGCGAACACCGGGGAGCTGTTTTTT.

V and J are TRBV2 and TRBJ2-2; 8 bases are a match to TRBD1. Per the germline V gene, CDR1 is SNHLY and CDR2 is FYNNEI. J was trimmed by 5 bases and V by 4 bases; bases with no gene match: 6. The CDR3 runs 15 residues. CDR3 amino acids: CASSGTGRRTGELFF. The CDR3 DNA follows: TGTGCCAGCAGTGGGACAGGGAGGAGGACCGGGGAGCTGTTTTTT.

The table lists this clone with a count of one. This sequence joins TRBV5-1 and TRBJ2-1, with 7 nucleotides matching TRBD1. The V segment lost 5 bases and the J segment 0 bases; nucleotides outside the gene matches: 2. Germline V gene data show CDR1 as SGHRS and CDR2 as YFSETQ. The CDR3 contains 14 residues. CDR3: CASRGTDSYNEQFF. CDR3 coding DNA: TGCGCCAGCAGGGGGACAGACTCCTACAATGAGCAGTTCTTC.

This chain uses TRBV10-3 with TRBJ1-2; D perhaps matches TRBD1 (5 bases). CDR1 is ENHRY and CDR2 is SYGVKD in the germline V gene. V was clipped by 6 bases and J by 1 base, with 12 bases between them. There are 14 residues in the CDR3. The CDR3 coding sequence is TGTGCCATCAGACAGGCCACTATTAACTATGGCTACACCTTC. Translation: CAIRQATINYGYTF.

The chain has TRBV15 and TRBJ2-7, with D tentatively TRBD2 (5 bases). Trimming removed 1 base from V and 6 bases from J, with 10 bases in between. Germline CDR1 is LNHNV and CDR2 is YYDKDF (reference sequence). The CDR3 extends over 13 amino acids. CDR3 DNA: TGTGCCACCAGCAGAGCCGGGGTCAGCGAGCAGTACGTC. This gives the protein CATSRAGVSEQYV.